Listed below are T cell receptor beta chains from one sample, sequenced in a study of cytomegalovirus exposure and HLA in healthy donors. Some clones are missing from TCRdb's copy, which holds only in-frame ones; the method was immunoSEQ multiplex PCR. The table includes some 110,000 clones, about 80% detected once. The source material was PBMCs. All receptors come from a man aged 45-65 years in good health and CMV-seropositive. Each CDR3 is given with its conserved first and last residue. A D gene is named only where the DNA matches it firmly. Where a row states a size, it is once, few, many or the class of an expanded clone; other rows omit it.

v_gene: TRBV6-6
abundance: .
d_gene: .
j_gene: TRBJ1-1
CDR3nt: TGTGCCAGCGGACTTACAGGGTTGGGGACTGAAGCTTTCTTT
CDR3aa: CASGLTGLGTEAFF

v_gene: TRBV4-1
abundance: .
d_gene: .
j_gene: TRBJ2-2
CDR3nt: TGCGCCAGCAGCCCCCGAAGGGGCCTAGCGAACACCGGGGAGCTGTTTTTT
CDR3aa: CASSPRRGLANTGELFF

v_gene: TRBV5-1
abundance: .
d_gene: TRBD1
j_gene: TRBJ1-6
CDR3nt: TGCGCCAGCAGCGGAACGGGACAGACAAATTCACCCCTCCACTTT
CDR3aa: CASSGTGQTNSPLHF

v_gene: TRBV7-2
abundance: .
d_gene: TRBD2
j_gene: TRBJ2-7
CDR3nt: TGTGCCAGCAGCGGGACTAGCGGAAACTACGAGCAGTACTTC
CDR3aa: CASSGTSGNYEQYF

v_gene: TRBV6-1
abundance: .
d_gene: TRBD2
j_gene: TRBJ2-5
CDR3nt: TGTGCCAGCAGTGAATCCAGCGGGGGGGGACTTCGGACCCAGTACTTC
CDR3aa: CASSESSGGGLRTQYF

v_gene: TRBV5-4
abundance: .
d_gene: .
j_gene: TRBJ2-7
CDR3nt: TGTGCCAGCAGCTGGGGACACGGCGAGCAGTACTTC
CDR3aa: CASSWGHGEQYF

v_gene: TRBV21-1
abundance: .
d_gene: .
j_gene: TRBJ1-2
CDR3nt: TGTGCCAGCAGCACCTCGACAGGAGCCTATGGCTACACCTTC
CDR3aa: CASSTSTGAYGYTF

v_gene: TRBV19
abundance: .
d_gene: TRBD2
j_gene: TRBJ2-1
CDR3nt: TGTGCCAGTAGTACAGCGGGAGTTGGGGGGGGAGCCTACAATGAGCAGTTCTTC
CDR3aa: CASSTAGVGGGAYNEQFF

v_gene: TRBV6-1
abundance: .
d_gene: .
j_gene: TRBJ2-3
CDR3nt: TGTGCCAGCAGTGAAGTACTGGATACGCAGTATTTT
CDR3aa: CASSEVLDTQYF

v_gene: TRBV4-2
abundance: few
d_gene: .
j_gene: TRBJ2-7
CDR3nt: TGTGCCAGCAGCCCGCAGGGGGGCATCGACGAGCAGTACTTC
CDR3aa: CASSPQGGIDEQYF

v_gene: TRBV2
abundance: .
d_gene: TRBD1
j_gene: TRBJ1-5
CDR3nt: TGTGCCAGCAGGCCGGGACAGGGATATCAGCCCCAGCATTTT
CDR3aa: CASRPGQGYQPQHF

v_gene: TRBV20-1
abundance: .
d_gene: .
j_gene: TRBJ1-1
CDR3nt: TGCAGTGCTAGATTCCAGTTGGCTTTCTTT
CDR3aa: CSARFQLAFF

v_gene: TRBV19
abundance: .
d_gene: TRBD1
j_gene: TRBJ1-4
CDR3nt: TGTGCCAGTAGTATTGGCACAGGGGTAGGTGAAAAACTGTTTTTT
CDR3aa: CASSIGTGVGEKLFF

v_gene: TRBV7-9
abundance: .
d_gene: TRBD2
j_gene: TRBJ2-7
CDR3nt: TGTGCCAGCAGCAGGACTAGCGGGCCCTCCTACGAGCAGTACTTC
CDR3aa: CASSRTSGPSYEQYF

v_gene: TRBV7-9
abundance: .
d_gene: TRBD1
j_gene: TRBJ1-4
CDR3nt: TGTGCCAGCAGCCCAGGGGGGACAGGTGGTAATGAAAAACTGTTTTTT
CDR3aa: CASSPGGTGGNEKLFF